These 17 T cell receptor beta chains were all obtained from the same sample, sequenced in a study of T cells in women clearing cervical HPV infection. Assay used: immunoSEQ multiplex PCR; TCRdb lists only in-frame clones, some missing. The specimen's table records roughly 45,000 clones. The material sequenced was blood buffy coat. The receptor set was obtained from a woman aged 18 to 75 with a cervical HPV16 infection that either progressed to CIN3+ or cleared (not recorded which).

About this clone itself: The read comes to an end 3 residues before the CDR3 does, leaving the germline J gene to fill in the end. The chain has TRBV10-2 and TRBJ2-7; 14 bases fit TRBD2. In germline, CDR1 is WSHSY, CDR2 SAAADI. The CDR3 contains 18 residues. V lost 5 bases to trimming and J lost 3 bases; unmatched junction nucleotides: 12. CDR3 protein: CASSRGLAGGLAFYEQYF. Partial CDR3 DNA: TGCGCCAGCAGTAGAGGACTAGCGGGGGGTCTGGCGTTCTACGAG.

Worth noting for this clone: The observed sequence ends 3 residues before the CDR3 terminus, with the missing tail filled in from the germline J gene. The chain employs TRBV7-9 and TRBJ2-1; 7 nucleotides line up with TRBD1. V lost 5 bases and J lost 2; bases outside the gene matches: 3. The CDR3 has 14 residues. Germline V gene data show CDR1 as SEHNR and CDR2 as FQNEAQ (reference sequence). CDR3 sequence reads: CASSLDRAYNEQFF. Partial CDR3 DNA: TGTGCCAGCAGCCTCGACAGGGCCTACAATGAG.

The CDR3 spells CASSERGTDTQYF. Incomplete CDR3 DNA: TGTGCCAGCAGTGAGCGGGGCACAGATACG. The chain recombines TRBV6-4 with TRBJ2-3, with a weak D call TRBD2 (5 bases). Coverage ceases 3 residues before the CDR3 finishes, and the germline J gene fills in the end. V shed 3 bases and J shed 1 base, with 5 bases lying between them. CDR3 length: 13 amino acids. Germline values: CDR1 MRHNA, CDR2 SNTAGT.

On this clone: The read terminates 3 residues ahead of where the CDR3 ends, so the germline J gene completes it. This sequence joins TRBV5-6 and TRBJ2-1; D is undetermined. V was shortened by 2 bases and J by 4 bases, with 13 bases between the two germline ends. Germline lookup yields CDR1 SGHDT and CDR2 YYEEEE. The length of the CDR3 is 15 residues. CDR3: CASSFLWQSYNEQFF. Partial CDR3 DNA: TGTGCCAGCAGCTTTTTGTGGCAGTCATACAATGAG.

With regard to this clone: The sequence runs out 3 residues before the end of the CDR3; the remainder is reconstructed from the germline J gene. This chain links TRBV29-1 with TRBJ2-3; tentative D call: TRBD1 (6 bases). The CDR3 has 12 residues. Germline CDR1 SQVTM, CDR2 ANQGSEA. CDR3 DNA (partial): TGCAGCGTTGAGAAGGGGGAAGAGACG. It translates to CSVEKGEET. The entire CDR3 sequence reads CSVEKGEETQYF.

Concerning this clone itself: The read ends 3 residues early relative to the CDR3; the germline J gene fills the gap. The chain combines TRBV2 with TRBJ1-5; 7 nucleotides agree with TRBD1. V shed 8 bases, J shed 5 bases, and the junction held 9 bases outside the gene matches. Per the germline V gene, CDR1 is SNHLY and CDR2 is FYNNEI. The CDR3 is made up of 14 amino acids. CDR3 bases read: TGTGCCAGCTCGATACAGGGGACGTATCAGCCC. Protein: CASSIQGTYQP. The complete CDR3 reads CASSIQGTYQPQHF.

Comment on this clone: The read halts 3 residues ahead of the CDR3 end, with the missing end drawn from the germline J gene. The chain uses TRBV6-1 and TRBJ1-2; 7 bases fit TRBD1. CDR3 length: 15 residues. Germline V gives CDR1 MNHNS, CDR2 SASEGT. V lost 3 bases to trimming and J lost 4 bases; unmatched junction nucleotides: 8. Partial CDR3 DNA: TGTGCCAGCAGTGATGAGGACAGGCCAAGCTATGGC. It translates to CASSDEDRPSYG. The whole CDR3 protein reads CASSDEDRPSYGYTF.

To note about this clone: The read terminates 3 residues before the CDR3 end, so the remaining end is supplied by the germline J gene. The V call is TRBV2, the J call TRBJ1-2; tentative D call: TRBD1 (6 bases). The CDR3 consists of 15 residues. Germline V lookup: CDR1 SNHLY, CDR2 FYNNEI. CDR3 DNA, as far as it was read: TGTGCCAGCAGTGACGCTAGCGGGGGCACAGATACC. Protein: CASSDASGGTDT. The complete CDR3 reads CASSDASGGTDTYTF.

About this clone itself: The read finishes 3 residues shy of the CDR3 end, and the germline J gene is used to complete it. The chain links TRBV10-3 to TRBJ2-2; D is uncertain. Germline CDR1 is ENHRY and CDR2 is SYGVKD. The CDR3 sequence is 13 residues long. The V and J ends lost 3 bases and 4 bases respectively, with 6 bases between them. The sequenced part of the CDR3 DNA is TGTGCCATCAGTGACCCCCGCACCGGGGAG. This gives the protein CAISDPRTGE. The whole CDR3 reads CAISDPRTGELFF.

Concerning this clone: The read ends 3 residues early relative to the CDR3; the germline J gene fills the gap. The rearrangement links TRBV7-9 to TRBJ1-5; D not certain. V shed 0 bases and J shed 4 bases, with 7 bases lying between them. The germline V gene has CDR1 SEHNR and CDR2 FQNEAQ (reference sequence). CDR3 length equals 14 residues. The CDR3 reads CASSLARGNQPQHF. Partial CDR3 DNA: TGTGCCAGCAGCTTAGCGCGGGGTAATCAGCCC.

As for this clone: The sequenced fragment ends 3 residues before the CDR3 boundary, so the rest is inferred from the germline J gene. The chain recombines TRBV20-1 with TRBJ1-5, with 8 bases that match TRBD1. In germline, CDR1 is DFQATT, CDR2 SNEGSKA (reference sequence). With V trimmed by 6 bases and J by 0 bases, 7 bases remained unmatched. This CDR3 contains 15 residues. Partial CDR3 DNA: TGCAGTGCACATCAGGGGGCCGATAGCAATCAGCCC. It encodes CSAHQGADSNQP. The complete CDR3 protein is CSAHQGADSNQPQHF.

CDR3 sequence: CASSPKDIMPLHF. The sequenced part of the CDR3 DNA is TGCGCCAGCAGCCCGAAAGACATCATGCCC. The rearrangement links TRBV5-1 to TRBJ1-6; no reliable D call. The read halts 3 residues ahead of the CDR3 end, with the missing end drawn from the germline J gene. This CDR3 is built from 13 residues. Germline V gene data show CDR1 as SGHRS and CDR2 as YFSETQ.

Turning to this clone: The read finishes 3 residues shy of the CDR3 end, and the germline J gene is used to complete it. The chain combines TRBV12-3 or TRBV12-4 with TRBJ1-1; D gene uncertain. CDR3 length: 16 residues. The DNA read from the CDR3 is TGTGCCAGCAGTTCTCCACCCGGAGAGGATAAGGGTCCC. This gives the protein CASSSPPGEDKGP. The CDR3, in full, reads CASSSPPGEDKGPAFF.

About this clone: The read terminates 3 residues ahead of where the CDR3 ends, so the germline J gene completes it. The chain has TRBV20-1 and TRBJ1-5; 7 bases fit TRBD1. Losses at the gene ends were 3 bases for V and 7 bases for J; bases not matched to a gene: 9. This CDR3 has 14 residues. Germline CDR1 DFQATT, CDR2 SNEGSKA (reference sequence). CDR3 DNA, as far as it was read: TGCAGTGCTAGGAGGGGGACAGAGGGCCAGCCC. As protein: CSARRGTEGQP. The CDR3 reads in full as CSARRGTEGQPQHF.

As concerns this clone: The read halts 3 residues ahead of the CDR3 end, with the missing end drawn from the germline J gene. The chain is built from TRBV20-1 and TRBJ2-1, with TRBD2 matching 8 bases. The V gene end was trimmed by 5 bases and the J gene end by 7 bases; junction bases not matched to a gene: 7. This CDR3 is 13 amino acids long. CDR1 is DFQATT and CDR2 is SNEGSKA in the germline V gene (reference sequence). Incomplete CDR3 DNA: TGCAGTGCTCCGAAAAGCGGGGGAAATGAG. Protein sequence: CSAPKSGGNE. The complete CDR3 protein is CSAPKSGGNEQFF.

Points on this clone: The read finishes 3 residues shy of the CDR3 end, and the germline J gene is used to complete it. The chain recombines TRBV2 with TRBJ1-5; 8 bases match TRBD1. The V segment lost 6 bases and the J segment 4 bases; nucleotides outside the gene matches: 5. Germline V lookup: CDR1 SNHLY, CDR2 FYNNEI. The CDR3 is 14 residues long. CDR3 protein: CASRTRTGNQPQHF. The CDR3 bases that were read are TGTGCCAGCAGGACCCGGACAGGGAATCAGCCC.

Comment on this clone: One junction end disagrees with the germline gene, perhaps due to a read error. The read finishes 3 residues shy of the CDR3 end, and the germline J gene is used to complete it. V gene TRBV20-1 combines with J gene TRBJ2-3; a weak D match, TRBD2 (6 bases). The germline CDR1 and CDR2 sequences are DFQATT and SNEGSKA (reference sequence). The CDR3 loop spans 13 amino acids. CDR3 DNA, as far as it was read: TGCAGTGCCAGAGGGACTTTCAAAGAGACG. Amino acid sequence: CSARGTFKET. The CDR3 in full is CSARGTFKETQYF.